The 21 T cell receptor beta chains listed next were all sequenced from one sample in a study of technical replicates of blood from several donors. Sequenced by immunoSEQ multiplex PCR; TCRdb stores in-frame clones only, minus some. The repertoire has more than 60,000 clones, 95% of them found once; the top ten carry approximately 0.26%. Sequencing was carried out using T cells isolated from PBMCs. These receptors came from a human donor in good health.

The rearrangement links TRBV18 to TRBJ2-7, with 10 bases lining up with TRBD1. The CDR3 covers 13 residues. CDR1 is KGHSH, CDR2 LQKENI, per germline. Germline trimming cut 3 bases from V and 7 bases from J; bases unmatched to any gene: 3. CDR3 nucleotide sequence: TGTGCCAGCTCACCGACAGGGGGCGGTGAGCAGTACTTC. Amino acids: CASSPTGGGEQYF.

This chain uses TRBV7-9 with TRBJ1-6, with TRBD1 matching 10 bases. This CDR3 has 14 amino acids. V lost 5 bases, J lost 6 bases, and 1 base stayed unmatched. Germline lookup yields CDR1 SEHNR and CDR2 FQNEAQ (reference sequence). The CDR3 DNA follows: TGTGCCAGCAGCCGGGACAGGGGTAATTCACCCCTCCACTTT. Its protein is CASSRDRGNSPLHF.

The genes are TRBV5-1 and TRBJ2-7; maybe TRBD2 (5 bases). The germline V gene has CDR1 SGHRS and CDR2 YFSETQ. The CDR3 covers 15 residues. Trimming left V 2 bases short and J 4 bases short, with 16 bases between. The CDR3 loop is CASSFKDSGLYEQYF. As DNA, the CDR3 is TGCGCCAGCAGCTTTAAGGACTCAGGCCTATACGAGCAGTACTTC.

V is TRBV7-6 and J is TRBJ2-7, with 7 bases fitting TRBD1. The germline V gene has CDR1 SGHVS and CDR2 FNYEAQ. The CDR3 is 16 amino acids. The ends lost 4 bases at V and 1 base at J; junction bases unmatched: 10. This chain's CDR3 is CASSWSRDRGSYEQYF. The CDR3 bases are TGTGCCAGCAGCTGGAGCCGGGACAGAGGGTCCTACGAGCAGTACTTC.

CDR3: CASSNRGPSYEQYF. The CDR3, as DNA: TGTGCCAGCAGCAACAGGGGGCCCTCCTACGAGCAGTACTTC. J is TRBJ2-7 and V is TRBV6-1; 9 nucleotides agree with TRBD1. Germline assignment: CDR1 MNHNS and CDR2 SASEGT. The CDR3 length is 14 residues. With 6 bases clipped from V and 0 bases from J, the junction kept 3 bases outside the gene matches.

The chain recombines TRBV25-1 with TRBJ1-2; 8 nucleotides match TRBD1. The V gene's germline CDR1 is MGHDK and CDR2 SYGVNS. Trimming took 3 bases from V and 1 from J; bases not matched to a gene: 1. The length of the CDR3 is 14 residues. The CDR3 is CASSDRGLNYGYTF. DNA of the CDR3: TGTGCCAGCAGTGACAGGGGGCTTAACTATGGCTACACCTTC.

V is TRBV28 and J is TRBJ1-5, with 8 positions matching TRBD1. With 6 bases clipped from V and 11 bases from J, the junction kept 30 bases outside the gene matches. Per the germline V gene, CDR1 is MDHEN and CDR2 is SYDVKM. The CDR3 is 20 residues long. The CDR3 sequence is CASSPLGQGPPSTSLLAQHF. The CDR3 DNA follows: TGTGCCAGCAGCCCCCTCGGACAGGGACCTCCATCGACTTCCCTTTTGGCCCAGCATTTT. Using reference TRBV28 and TRBJ1-5 for the parts outside the CDR3, the full variable domain is DVKVTQSSRYLVKRTGEKVFLECVQDMDHENMFWYRQDPGLGLRLIYFSYDVKMKEKGDIPEGYSVSREKKERFSLILESASTNQTSMYLCASSPLGQGPPSTSLLAQHFGDGTRLSIL.

The chain links TRBV4-1 to TRBJ1-2; D gene unclear. The CDR3 is 14 amino acids. Germline assignment: CDR1 MGHRA and CDR2 YSYEKL. V was trimmed by 1 base and J by 4 bases, leaving 10 bases between them. In DNA form, the CDR3 reads TGCGCCAGCAGCCAAGGACGAGGCCTCTATGGCTACACCTTC. Its translation is CASSQGRGLYGYTF.

J is TRBJ2-7 and V is TRBV7-2, with 9 bases matching TRBD1. V shed 3 bases and J 6 bases; nucleotides not matched to a gene: 15. This CDR3 is built from 17 residues. From germline, CDR1 is SGHTA and CDR2 FQGNSA. This chain's CDR3 is CASSFGVLGQGDSEQYF. The DNA of the CDR3 is TGTGCCAGCAGCTTTGGGGTTCTGGGACAGGGTGATTCCGAGCAGTACTTC.

V is TRBV2 and J is TRBJ2-3; 7 bases map to TRBD2. Germline lookup yields CDR1 SNHLY and CDR2 FYNNEI. This CDR3 is built from 14 residues. The junction had 5 bases not matched to a gene; V was cut back by 6 bases and J by 2 bases. The CDR3 is CASRAGVVTDTQYF. In DNA, the CDR3 is TGTGCCAGCAGGGCGGGAGTGGTCACAGATACGCAGTATTTT.

The CDR3, as DNA: TGTGCCAGCAGCTTGGGCGGGGCTAGCACAGATACGCAGTATTTT. It codes for CASSLGGASTDTQYF. The chain joins TRBV5-4 to TRBJ2-3, with D perhaps matching TRBD2 (6 bases). Germline V gene sequence: CDR1 SGHNT, CDR2 YYREEE (reference sequence). V shed 0 bases and J shed 0 bases, with 8 bases lying between them. The CDR3 is made up of 15 amino acids.

The count of this clone is one. This chain connects TRBV4-1 to TRBJ1-5; D is uncertain. V lost 0 bases and J lost 0, with 6 bases in between. Germline CDR1 and CDR2: MGHRA and YSYEKL. The CDR3 is made up of 15 amino acids. CDR3 coding DNA: TGCGCCAGCAGCCAAGACGGGTATAGCAATCAGCCCCAGCATTTT. This codes for CASSQDGYSNQPQHF.

The V and J genes are TRBV4-1 and TRBJ2-1; 7 positions agree with TRBD2. J lost 2 bases, V lost 3 bases, and 10 bases had no gene match. Germline V gives CDR1 MGHRA, CDR2 YSYEKL. The CDR3 runs to 17 residues. In DNA form, the CDR3 reads TGCGCCAGCAGCCAGGGTTTTGGGCGGGAGCCCTACAATGAGCAGTTCTTC. Translation gives CASSQGFGREPYNEQFF.

In its sample, this clone was seen once. J is TRBJ2-7 and V is TRBV21-1; no DNA check was done on the table's D call, TRBD2. TRBV21-1 is given as a pseudogene. CDR3 length: 14 amino acids. The CDR3 DNA is TGTGCCAGCTCGGGGGGACCGGTTTCCTACGAGCAGTACTTC. Its protein product is CASSGGPVSYEQYF.

This clone has just one count. V usage is TRBV5-1 and J usage is TRBJ2-3; D may be TRBD2 (6 bases). V dropped 0 bases and J dropped 6 bases, with 20 bases sitting between them. The germline gives CDR1 SGHRS, CDR2 YFSETQ. This CDR3 has 17 residues. The CDR3 DNA reads as TGCGCCAGCAGCTTGGCTGGGGGAGGCCCGTGGAGGGATACGCAGTATTTT. Protein: CASSLAGGGPWRDTQYF.

The chain links TRBV5-5 to TRBJ2-5, with 12 bases fitting TRBD2. From germline, CDR1 is SGHKS and CDR2 YYEKEE (reference sequence). Losses at the gene ends were 0 bases for V and 3 bases for J; bases not matched to a gene: 12. This CDR3 is 19 amino acids long. The CDR3 nucleotides are TGTGCCAGCAGCTTGGAGGGGGCAAGGGGACTAGCGGGTAAAGAGACCCAGTACTTC. This sequence encodes CASSLEGARGLAGKETQYF.

The rearrangement links TRBV7-8 to TRBJ1-1; weak D call: TRBD1 (5 bases). CDR3 length: 17 residues. Germline CDR1 SGHVS, CDR2 FQNEAQ. Trimming left V 4 bases short and J 1 base short, with 19 bases between. Written as DNA, the CDR3 is TGTGCCAGCAGCTGGAAAACAGGATACCTAACGAACACTGAAGCTTTCTTT. Translation: CASSWKTGYLTNTEAFF.

The chain combines TRBV6-1 with TRBJ2-5, with D perhaps TRBD2 (5 bases). Trimming pared 4 bases from V and 5 bases from J, leaving 8 bases between. This CDR3 is built from 12 residues. CDR1 and CDR2 from the germline V gene are MNHNS and SASEGT. The CDR3 region is CASSARGETQYF. As DNA, the CDR3 is TGTGCCAGCAGTGCTCGCGGGGAGACCCAGTACTTC.

This clone was observed once. The CDR3 nucleotides read TGCGCCATCCTTATAGGCGGGGCCTCCTACGAGCAGTACTTC. Translating it yields CAILIGGASYEQYF. The chain has TRBV5-1 and TRBJ2-7; D is possibly TRBD2 (6 bases). Germline CDR1 and CDR2: SGHRS and YFSETQ. The CDR3 is 14 residues long. V was pared by 9 bases and J by 0 bases, with 16 bases between.

This clone was counted once. The rearrangement joins TRBV28 to TRBJ2-7; 9 positions match TRBD1. The V and J ends lost 2 bases and 5 bases, in that order; junction bases with no gene match: 4. Looked up from germline, CDR1 is MDHEN and CDR2 is SYDVKM. The length of the CDR3 is 14 residues. The DNA of the CDR3 is TGTGCCAGCAGTTTAGGGGACAGGGCCGACGAGCAGTACTTC. Protein product: CASSLGDRADEQYF.

This rearrangement joins TRBV2 to TRBJ2-7, with 9 bases identical to TRBD1. Germline CDR1 is SNHLY and CDR2 is FYNNEI. The CDR3 covers 14 residues. V was clipped by 6 bases and J by 7 bases; unmatched bases: 10. The DNA for the CDR3 is TGTGCCAGCAGGGAACAGGGGGCTGGAGGAGAGCAGTACTTC. Its translation is CASREQGAGGEQYF.